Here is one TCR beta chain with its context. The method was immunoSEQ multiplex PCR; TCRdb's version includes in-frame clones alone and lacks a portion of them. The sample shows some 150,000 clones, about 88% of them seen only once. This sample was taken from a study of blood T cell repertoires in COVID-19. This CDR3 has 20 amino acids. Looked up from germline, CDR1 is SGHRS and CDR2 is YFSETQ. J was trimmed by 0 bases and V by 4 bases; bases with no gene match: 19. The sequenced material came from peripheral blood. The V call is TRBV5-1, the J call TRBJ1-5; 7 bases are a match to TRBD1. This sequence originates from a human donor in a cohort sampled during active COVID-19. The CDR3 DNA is TGCGCCAGCAGCCTTCTCCCGCTCTCCGGGACAGTAAATAGCAATCAGCCCCAGCATTTT. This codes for CASSLLPLSGTVNSNQPQHF.